This T cell receptor beta chain was recorded in a study of beta chain features in type 1 diabetes. Study results and limitations: Moderately but significantly shorter TCRB CDR3s were found in Type 1 diabetes patients in all four CD4+ subsets. In comparison with healthy donors, patients had naive, central memory and Treg TCRB repertoires that appeared more similar.

Details on this clone: The antigen is not known.

The V end was cut by 2 bases, the J end by 4 bases, with 14 bases between. The V gene's germline CDR1 is LNHDA and CDR2 SQIVND (reference sequence). The CDR3 contains 15 residues. The investigators reverse transcribed all of the isolated RNA, so they sequenced expressed TCRB transcripts. Clones were sequenced by immunoSEQ multiplex PCR, and TCRdb holds only the in-frame ones, with some missing. The sample has roughly 250,000 clones; roughly 21% are singletons. Material for sequencing was naive CD4+ T cells from blood. This sequence was found in a woman aged 40 to 49 with type 1 diabetes. This chain joins TRBV19 and TRBJ1-1; D remains unclear. The CDR3 sequence: CASSIREAGSTEAFF. For the CDR3, the DNA is TGTGCCAGTAGTATAAGGGAAGCGGGGTCCACTGAAGCTTTCTTT.